The 28 T cell receptor beta chains listed next were all sequenced from one sample in a study of cytomegalovirus exposure and HLA in healthy donors (dated by TCRdb to the late 2010s). The library relied on the immunoSEQ multiplex PCR assay. The multiplex PCR relied on a mix of 60 forward primers for TCR Vbeta segments and 13 reverse primers for TCR Jbeta segments. Entries here come from immuneACCESS through TCRdb and include only in-frame sequences with V and J called. Some clones fail to appear in such tables; in the studies checked, an unresolved V gene covers under half of the shortfall, and the cause of the remainder is unknown. The sample table contains about 110,000 clones; only one count was recorded for around 67% of them. The ten most abundant clones make up less than 15% of the sample. Input material: PBMCs. The receptors originated from a woman in her 40s in good health and CMV-seropositive.

This clone appeared a single time. The V gene is TRBV30, the J gene TRBJ1-5; D unresolved. The CDR3 has 13 residues. V lost 1 base and J lost 2, with 6 bases in between. Germline CDR1 and CDR2: GTSNPN and SVGIG (reference sequence). The DNA for the CDR3 is TGTGCCTGGAGTGGGGCAGGCAATCAGCCCCAGCATTTT. It codes for CAWSGAGNQPQHF.

The V call is TRBV9, the J call TRBJ1-3; D is uncertain. The CDR3 runs 15 residues. Trimming removed 0 bases at V and 7 bases at J, with 14 bases between. CDR1 SGDLS and CDR2 YYNGEE come from the germline V gene. As DNA, the CDR3 is TGTGCCAGCAGCGTAGTCGACACCCCGGCCAACACCATATATTTT. Translated, it gives CASSVVDTPANTIYF.

The rearrangement joins TRBV7-2 to TRBJ2-7; D is uncertain. CDR1 SGHTA and CDR2 FQGNSA come from the germline V gene. Trimming cost V 4 bases and J 2 bases, with 6 bases left between them. This CDR3 has 12 amino acids. The chain's CDR3 is CASSYLPYEQYF. CDR3 DNA sequence: TGTGCCAGCAGCTATCTCCCCTACGAGCAGTACTTC. The full variable domain, rest sourced from reference TRBV7-2 and TRBJ2-7, is GAGVSQSPSNKVTEKGKDVELRCDPISGHTALYWYRQSLGQGLEFLIYFQGNSAPDKSGLPSDRFSAERTGGSVSTLTIQRTQQEDSAVYLCASSYLPYEQYFGPGTRLTVT.

The V gene is TRBV7-2, the J gene TRBJ2-5; D remains ambiguous. There are 14 residues in the CDR3. V dropped 3 bases and J dropped 0 bases, with 8 bases sitting between them. Germline values: CDR1 SGHTA, CDR2 FQGNSA. The CDR3 sequence: CASSLGRNQETQYF. CDR3 nucleotide sequence: TGTGCCAGCAGCTTGGGCAGAAACCAAGAGACCCAGTACTTC.

This chain connects TRBV11-2 to TRBJ1-1; possible D gene TRBD1, 5 bases. Trimming shortened V by 1 base and J by 4 bases, and 7 bases separated the two germline ends. This CDR3 has 13 amino acids. Germline V gene lookup returns CDR1 SGHAT and CDR2 FQNNGV. This CDR3 is CASSLARGTEAFF. Here the CDR3 DNA reads TGTGCCAGCAGCTTAGCAAGGGGCACTGAAGCTTTCTTT.

The sample holds a few counts of this clone. V is TRBV19 and J is TRBJ1-5, with 7 bases aligning to TRBD1. This CDR3 has 17 amino acids. Per germline, CDR1 LNHDA and CDR2 SQIVND (reference sequence). V shed 5 bases, J shed 3 bases, and the junction held 13 bases outside the gene matches. CDR3 sequence reads: CASSPPFGQELNQPQHF. The CDR3 DNA follows: TGTGCCAGTAGTCCCCCGTTTGGACAGGAGCTCAATCAGCCCCAGCATTTT.

The J gene is TRBJ2-5, the V gene TRBV7-9; D is perhaps TRBD2 (5 bases). CDR1 and CDR2 (germline): SEHNR, FQNEAQ (reference sequence). The CDR3 spans 14 residues. Trimming took off 1 base at V and 2 bases at J, with 8 bases between the two ends. Here the CDR3 DNA reads TGTGCCAGCAGCTTAGACGGAGGACAAGAGACCCAGTACTTC. Translated, it gives CASSLDGGQETQYF.

The chain joins TRBV7-2 to TRBJ1-1; D may be TRBD1 (6 bases). The CDR3 sequence is 13 residues long. The V end lost 1 base, the J end lost 11 bases, and 14 bases lay between the germline ends. Germline CDR1 reads SGHTA; CDR2 reads FQGNSA. CDR3 DNA sequence: TGTGCCAGCAGCTTAGGGGGGGGCCTTGTCGCTTTCTTT. Translating gives CASSLGGGLVAFF.

The J gene is TRBJ1-2, the V gene TRBV30, with TRBD1 identical over 8 bases. The germline V gene has CDR1 GTSNPN and CDR2 SVGIG (reference sequence). The CDR3 contains 13 residues. The V gene end was trimmed by 1 base and the J gene end by 4 bases; junction bases not matched to a gene: 2. The CDR3 DNA reads as TGTGCCTGGAGTGCCGGGACAGGCTATGGCTACACCTTC. Protein: CAWSAGTGYGYTF. Filled out from reference TRBV30 and TRBJ1-2, the complete variable domain reads SQTIHQWPATLVQPVGSPLSLECTVEGTSNPNLYWYRQAAGRGLQLLFYSVGIGQISSEVPQNLSASRPQDRQFILSSKKLLLSDSGFYLCAWSAGTGYGYTFGSGTRLTVV.

This chain connects TRBV30 to TRBJ2-1; TRBD1 aligns across 12 bases. Trimming cost V 8 bases and J 7 bases; bases outside gene matches: 9. The CDR3 runs 14 residues. Germline loops: CDR1 GTSNPN, CDR2 SVGIG (reference sequence). CDR3 loop: CASTGTGGLNEQFF. CDR3 DNA sequence: TGTGCCAGCACCGGGACAGGGGGCTTAAATGAGCAGTTCTTC.

The gene calls are TRBV6-5 and TRBJ1-6; tentatively, D is TRBD1 (6 bases). Trimming cost V 9 bases and J 10 bases, with 19 bases left between them. CDR3 size: 14 residues. CDR1 is MNHEY and CDR2 is SVGAGI in the germline V gene. The CDR3 sequence is CASNGRDRISPLHF. CDR3 nucleotide sequence: TGTGCCAGTAATGGCAGAGACAGGATATCACCCCTCCACTTT.

This chain joins TRBV27 and TRBJ2-7; possibly TRBD2 for D (6 bases). The CDR3 is 13 residues long. Germline CDR1 is MNHEY and CDR2 is SMNVEV (reference sequence). Trimming pared 5 bases from V and 9 bases from J, leaving 17 bases between. The CDR3 DNA is TGTGCCAGCAGTCCCACTGGGTCCGGGAGGCAGTACTTC. It codes for CASSPTGSGRQYF.

The chain is built from TRBV4-2 and TRBJ1-2, with D unclear. CDR3 length: 15 amino acids. Trimming took off 0 bases at V and 8 bases at J, with 16 bases between the two ends. Looked up from germline, CDR1 is LGHNA and CDR2 is YNFKEQ. The DNA for the CDR3 is TGTGCCAGCAGCCAAGAGAAAAGCGTCTTTGGCGGCTACACCTTC. Its translation is CASSQEKSVFGGYTF.

The table lists this clone with a count of one. The chain has TRBV7-6 and TRBJ2-7; a weak D match, TRBD2 (5 bases). CDR1 and CDR2 (germline): SGHVS, FNYEAQ. This CDR3 spans 15 amino acids. Trimming shortened V by 3 bases and J by 3 bases, and 15 bases separated the two germline ends. The CDR3 protein is CASSFLPGVNYEQYF. The CDR3 coding sequence is TGTGCCAGCAGCTTTCTACCCGGGGTAAACTACGAGCAGTACTTC.

The CDR3 nucleotides read TGTGCCAGCAGTGTTAGGGGCAGCTCCTACAATGAGCAGTTCTTC. Translating it yields CASSVRGSSYNEQFF. The rearrangement links TRBV2 to TRBJ2-1; maybe TRBD1 (5 bases). The CDR3 extends over 15 amino acids. From germline, CDR1 is SNHLY and CDR2 FYNNEI. V lost 4 bases to trimming and J lost 0 bases, with 10 bases between them.

This chain connects TRBV9 to TRBJ2-5; D is uncertain. V was cut by 0 bases and J by 1 base, with 7 bases left in between. This CDR3 has 14 amino acids. The germline V gene encodes CDR1 SGDLS and CDR2 YYNGEE. The CDR3 spells CASSVGGGQETQYF. CDR3 nucleotide sequence: TGTGCCAGCAGCGTAGGAGGCGGCCAAGAGACCCAGTACTTC.

The table lists this clone with a count of one. The J gene is TRBJ2-1, the V gene TRBV10-3; D might be TRBD2 (6 bases). CDR1 and CDR2 from the germline V gene are ENHRY and SYGVKD. The V end lost 10 bases, the J end lost 9 bases, and 19 bases lay between the germline ends. The CDR3 sequence is 13 residues long. The CDR3 coding sequence is TGTGCCACCACACTAGCAGCCCAGGTTGAGCAGTTCTTC. This gives the protein CATTLAAQVEQFF.

The CDR3 nucleotides are TGTGCCAGCAGTCTACAGGGGCTTGTTTCAGGCTACACCTTC. This encodes CASSLQGLVSGYTF. V usage is TRBV2 and J usage is TRBJ1-2; TRBD1 matches 7 bases. V lost 5 bases and J lost 8; bases outside the gene matches: 11. Germline assignment: CDR1 SNHLY and CDR2 FYNNEI. This CDR3 has 14 residues.

This chain links TRBV10-3 with TRBJ1-5, with a possible D match to TRBD1 (6 bases). CDR1 and CDR2 from the germline V gene are ENHRY and SYGVKD. The CDR3 is 13 residues long. The ends were cut back, 10 bases at V and 5 bases at J, with 15 bases in the middle. In DNA, the CDR3 is TGTGCCAGCACACAGGGAAACGATCAGCCCCAGCATTTT. Protein product: CASTQGNDQPQHF.

This clone was seen more than once but under ten times. The chain is built from TRBV18 and TRBJ1-6, with D possibly matching TRBD1 (5 bases). V was trimmed by 2 bases and J by 14 bases, leaving 19 bases between them. Germline V gene data show CDR1 as KGHSH and CDR2 as LQKENI. The CDR3 sequence is 15 residues long. The CDR3: CASSPGAVVGSALHF. In DNA form, the CDR3 reads TGTGCCAGCTCACCAGGGGCGGTCGTCGGTTCGGCCCTCCACTTT.

The J gene is TRBJ1-2, the V gene TRBV30; weak D call: TRBD1 (6 bases). The CDR3 consists of 14 residues. V was shortened by 4 bases and J by 4 bases, with 16 bases between the two germline ends. The germline CDR1 and CDR2 sequences are GTSNPN and SVGIG (reference sequence). CDR3 amino acids: CAWTKDRRFYGYTF. Written as DNA, the CDR3 is TGTGCCTGGACTAAGGACAGACGTTTCTATGGCTACACCTTC.

This sequence joins TRBV5-4 and TRBJ2-5; D is uncertain. The germline V gene has CDR1 SGHNT and CDR2 YYREEE (reference sequence). The V gene lost 4 bases and the J gene lost 4 bases, with 14 bases spanning the gap. The length of the CDR3 is 14 residues. The chain's CDR3 is CASSAASSGETQYF. The DNA for the CDR3 is TGTGCCAGCAGCGCGGCCTCCTCGGGAGAGACCCAGTACTTC.

This clone has a handful of counts. The gene calls are TRBV9 and TRBJ1-4; D is unclear. CDR3 length: 15 residues. V was cut by 0 bases and J by 7 bases, with 13 bases left in between. Germline CDR1 reads SGDLS; CDR2 reads YYNGEE. CDR3 in DNA: TGTGCCAGCAGCGTAGGTGTCTCGCCGGGTGAAAAACTGTTTTTT. Its translation is CASSVGVSPGEKLFF.

The chain has TRBV6-1 and TRBJ2-2, with 7 bases identical to TRBD1. CDR3 length: 13 amino acids. V dropped 3 bases and J dropped 6; count of bases not matched to a gene: 1. Germline V lookup: CDR1 MNHNS, CDR2 SASEGT. The CDR3 sequence is CASSETGSGELFF. The DNA of the CDR3 is TGTGCCAGCAGTGAGACAGGGTCCGGGGAGCTGTTTTTT.

Points on this clone: A junction boundary mismatches the germline segment, possibly from a read error. The CDR3 region is CASSKGDGIGELFF. The CDR3 bases are TGTGCTAGCAGCAAGGGGGACGGTATCGGGGAGCTGTTTTTT. This sequence joins TRBV7-7 and TRBJ2-2, with D maybe TRBD1 (6 bases). Germline V lookup: CDR1 SSHAT, CDR2 FNYEAQ (reference sequence). This CDR3 is built from 14 residues.

This clone was seen a few times. Here the CDR3 DNA reads TGTGCCAGCAGCCCACAGGGTAACTATGGCTACACCTTC. As protein: CASSPQGNYGYTF. The chain couples TRBV14 to TRBJ1-2; TRBD1 is a possible D gene (6 bases). V was cut by 4 bases and J by 1 base, with 7 bases left in between. The CDR3 totals 13 residues. Germline loops: CDR1 SGHDN, CDR2 FVKESK.

The rearrangement links TRBV6-6 to TRBJ1-2, with D tentatively TRBD1 (5 bases). This CDR3 contains 15 residues. CDR1 and CDR2 from the germline V gene are MNHNY and SVGAGI (reference sequence). Trimming shortened V by 7 bases and J by 4 bases, and 19 bases separated the two germline ends. Here the CDR3 DNA reads TGTGCCAGCACTCTAGAAGGGGTTTTGGGCTATGGCTACACCTTC. Its protein product is CASTLEGVLGYGYTF.

This clone was seen more than once but under ten times. The J gene is TRBJ2-7, the V gene TRBV5-4, with 8 bases lining up with TRBD2. The ends lost 4 bases at V and 2 bases at J; junction bases unmatched: 11. Germline values: CDR1 SGHNT, CDR2 YYREEE (reference sequence). This CDR3 region has 16 residues. Here the CDR3 reads CASSLGGAAIPYEQYF. CDR3 nucleotide sequence: TGTGCCAGCAGCCTCGGGGGGGCGGCAATCCCCTACGAGCAGTACTTC.